This T cell receptor beta chain was recorded in a study of tumor-infiltrating lymphocytes in localized non-small cell lung cancer. The CDR3 length is 17 residues. With V trimmed by 4 bases and J by 10 bases, 20 bases remained unmatched. In germline, CDR1 is SGDLS, CDR2 YYNGEE. This clone was counted between two and nine times. The repertoire was sequenced with immunoSEQ multiplex PCR; TCRdb's copy has only in-frame clones and lacks some. The data contain 9,500 to 12,000 clones, 84% of them singletons. The TCR sequence derives from a human donor with non-small cell lung cancer. Sequencing was carried out using lung tumor tissue. The chain links TRBV9 to TRBJ2-7; 10 bases agree with TRBD2. The CDR3 coding sequence is TGTGCCAGCAGCCCTCCGGGTAGCGGGGGGACTTCGCGACGACAGTACTTC. Translated: CASSPPGSGGTSRRQYF.